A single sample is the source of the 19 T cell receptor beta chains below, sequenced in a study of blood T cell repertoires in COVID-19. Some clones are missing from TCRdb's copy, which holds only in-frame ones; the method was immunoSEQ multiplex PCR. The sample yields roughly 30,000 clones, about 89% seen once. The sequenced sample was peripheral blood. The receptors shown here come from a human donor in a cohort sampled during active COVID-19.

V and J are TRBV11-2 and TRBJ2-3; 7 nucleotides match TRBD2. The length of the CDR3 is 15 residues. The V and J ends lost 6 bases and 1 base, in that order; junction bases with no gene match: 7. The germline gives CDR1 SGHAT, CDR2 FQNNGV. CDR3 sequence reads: CASSRRGDRTDTQYF. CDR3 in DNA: TGTGCCAGCAGTCGACGGGGGGATCGCACAGATACGCAGTATTTT.

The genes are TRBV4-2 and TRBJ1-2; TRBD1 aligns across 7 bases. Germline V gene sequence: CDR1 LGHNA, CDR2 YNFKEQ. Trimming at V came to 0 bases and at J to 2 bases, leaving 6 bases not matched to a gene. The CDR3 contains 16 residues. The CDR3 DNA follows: TGTGCCAGCAGCCAAGATCTCACAGGGGCCAACTATGGCTACACCTTC. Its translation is CASSQDLTGANYGYTF.

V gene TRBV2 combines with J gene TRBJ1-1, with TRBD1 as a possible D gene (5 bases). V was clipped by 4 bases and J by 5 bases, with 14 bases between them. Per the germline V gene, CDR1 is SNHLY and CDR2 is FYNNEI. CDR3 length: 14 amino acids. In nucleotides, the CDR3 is TGTGCCAGCAGTGTAAGTTCAGGGAGGACTGAAGCTTTCTTT. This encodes CASSVSSGRTEAFF.

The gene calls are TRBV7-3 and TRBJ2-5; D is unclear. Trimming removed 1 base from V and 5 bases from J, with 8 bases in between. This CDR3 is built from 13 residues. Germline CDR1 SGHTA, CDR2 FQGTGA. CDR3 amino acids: CASSLSSGETQYF. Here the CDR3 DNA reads TGTGCCAGCAGCTTAAGTAGTGGTGAGACCCAGTACTTC.

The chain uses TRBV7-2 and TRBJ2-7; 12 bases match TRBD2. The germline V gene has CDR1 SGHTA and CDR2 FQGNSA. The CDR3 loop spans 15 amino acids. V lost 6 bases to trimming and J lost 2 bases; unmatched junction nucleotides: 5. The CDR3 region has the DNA TGTGCCAGCAGTAGACTAGCGGGGGTTCCCTACGAGCAGTACTTC. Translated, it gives CASSRLAGVPYEQYF.

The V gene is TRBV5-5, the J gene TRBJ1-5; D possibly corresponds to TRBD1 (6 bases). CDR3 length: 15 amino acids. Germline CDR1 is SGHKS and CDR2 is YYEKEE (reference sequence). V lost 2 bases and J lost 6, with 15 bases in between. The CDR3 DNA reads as TGTGCCAGCAGCTTCAGCAGGGGAGATCCTCAGCCCCAGCATTTT. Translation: CASSFSRGDPQPQHF.

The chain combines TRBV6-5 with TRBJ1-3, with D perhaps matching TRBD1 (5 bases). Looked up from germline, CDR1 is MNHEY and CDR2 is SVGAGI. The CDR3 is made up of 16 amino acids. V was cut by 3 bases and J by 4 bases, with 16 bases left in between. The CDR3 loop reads CASSYGGSKSGNTIYF. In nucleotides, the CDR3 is TGTGCCAGCAGTTATGGGGGGAGCAAATCAGGAAACACCATATATTTT.

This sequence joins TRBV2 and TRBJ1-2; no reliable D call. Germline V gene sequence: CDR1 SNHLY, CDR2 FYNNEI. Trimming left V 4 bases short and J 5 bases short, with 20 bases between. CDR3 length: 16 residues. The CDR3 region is CASSVKRVGRNYGYTF. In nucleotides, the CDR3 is TGTGCCAGCAGTGTTAAAAGAGTTGGGCGCAATTATGGCTACACCTTC.

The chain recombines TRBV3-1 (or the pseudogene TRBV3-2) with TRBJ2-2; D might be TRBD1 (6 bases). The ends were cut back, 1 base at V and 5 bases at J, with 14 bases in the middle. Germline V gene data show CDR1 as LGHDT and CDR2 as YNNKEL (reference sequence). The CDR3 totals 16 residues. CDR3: CASSQARGRGTGELFF. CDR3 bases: TGTGCCAGCAGCCAAGCCAGGGGTAGAGGAACCGGGGAGCTGTTTTTT.

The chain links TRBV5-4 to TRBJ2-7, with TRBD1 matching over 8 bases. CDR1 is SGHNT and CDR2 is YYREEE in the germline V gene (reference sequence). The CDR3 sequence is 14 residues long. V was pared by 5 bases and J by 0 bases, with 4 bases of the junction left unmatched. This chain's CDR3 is CASSGTGSSYEQYF. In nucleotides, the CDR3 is TGTGCCAGCAGTGGGACAGGCAGCTCCTACGAGCAGTACTTC.

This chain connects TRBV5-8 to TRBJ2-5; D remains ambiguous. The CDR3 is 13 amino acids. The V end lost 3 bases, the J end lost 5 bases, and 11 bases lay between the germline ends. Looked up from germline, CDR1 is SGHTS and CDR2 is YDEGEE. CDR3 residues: CASSSSLLETQYF. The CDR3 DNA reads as TGTGCCAGCAGCTCCTCCCTCTTGGAGACCCAGTACTTC.

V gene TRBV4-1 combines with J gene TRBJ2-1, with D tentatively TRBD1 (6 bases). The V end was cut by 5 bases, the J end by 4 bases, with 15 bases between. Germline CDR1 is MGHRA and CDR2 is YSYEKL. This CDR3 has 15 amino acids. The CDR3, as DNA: TGCGCCAGCAGCAGTGCCGTAGGGACATACAATGAGCAGTTCTTC. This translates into CASSSAVGTYNEQFF.

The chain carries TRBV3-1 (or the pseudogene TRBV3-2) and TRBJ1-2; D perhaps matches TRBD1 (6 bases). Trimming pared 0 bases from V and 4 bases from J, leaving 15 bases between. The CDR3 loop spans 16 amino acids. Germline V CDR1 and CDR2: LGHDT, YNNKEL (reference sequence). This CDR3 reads CASSQDDRSEVYGYTF. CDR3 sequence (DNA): TGTGCCAGCAGCCAAGACGACAGGTCGGAGGTCTATGGCTACACCTTC.

The CDR3 nucleotides are TGTGCCTCAGCAGGACAGGGACAACCTGGAAACACCATATATTTT. The encoded protein is CASAGQGQPGNTIYF. The chain links TRBV11-2 to TRBJ1-3, with TRBD1 matching over 8 bases. The CDR3 length is 15 residues. The germline CDR1 and CDR2 sequences are SGHAT and FQNNGV. J was trimmed by 2 bases and V by 11 bases; bases with no gene match: 11.

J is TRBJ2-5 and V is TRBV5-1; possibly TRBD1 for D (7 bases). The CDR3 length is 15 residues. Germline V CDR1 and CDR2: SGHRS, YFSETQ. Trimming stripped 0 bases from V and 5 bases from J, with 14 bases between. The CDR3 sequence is CASSLEQGGRETQYF. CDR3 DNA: TGCGCCAGCAGCTTGGAGCAGGGGGGACGGGAGACCCAGTACTTC.

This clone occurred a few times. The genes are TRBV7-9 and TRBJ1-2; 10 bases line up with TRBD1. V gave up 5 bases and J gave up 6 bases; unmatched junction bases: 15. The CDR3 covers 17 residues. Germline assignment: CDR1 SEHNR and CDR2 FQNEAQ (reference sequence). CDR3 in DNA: TGTGCCAGCAGCCATCCTAGGAGGGACAGGGGAAAAGATGGCTACACCTTC. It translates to CASSHPRRDRGKDGYTF.

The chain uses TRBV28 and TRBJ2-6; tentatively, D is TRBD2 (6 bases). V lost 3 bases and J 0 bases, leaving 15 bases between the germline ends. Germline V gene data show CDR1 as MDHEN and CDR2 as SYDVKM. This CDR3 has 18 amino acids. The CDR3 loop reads CASSFLGTASSGANVLTF. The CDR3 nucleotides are TGTGCCAGCAGTTTCCTCGGGACTGCGAGCTCTGGGGCCAACGTCCTGACTTTC.

As DNA, the CDR3 is TGTGCCAGCAGCCAATTACAGTTTTCTACCCACAGGGAGACCCAGTACTTC. It codes for CASSQLQFSTHRETQYF. This chain connects TRBV3-1 (or the pseudogene TRBV3-2) to TRBJ2-5, with a possible D match to TRBD1 (5 bases). Germline CDR1 and CDR2: LGHDT and YNNKEL (reference sequence). The CDR3 loop spans 17 amino acids. Trimming stripped 2 bases from V and 5 bases from J, with 21 bases between.

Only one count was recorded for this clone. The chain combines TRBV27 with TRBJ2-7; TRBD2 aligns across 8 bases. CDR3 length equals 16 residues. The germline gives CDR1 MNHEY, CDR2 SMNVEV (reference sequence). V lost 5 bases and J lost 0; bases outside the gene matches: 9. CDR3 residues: CASSPHRGGSSYEQYF. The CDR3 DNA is TGTGCCAGCAGTCCTCACCGGGGGGGGAGCTCCTACGAGCAGTACTTC.